What follows describes a single T cell receptor beta chain. Its target is unknown. The sample is drawn from a study of cytomegalovirus exposure and HLA in healthy donors. Study-wide results and caveats: The study dropped some indistinguishable V segments, TRBV6-2 and TRBV6-3 among them. Later analysis demonstrated an association between a missense DCLRE1C variant and TCR beta V- and J-gene trimming.

The PCR ran on 60 Vbeta and 13 Jbeta primers. TCRdb's copy holds only in-frame clones and misses some; the assay was immunoSEQ multiplex PCR. The sample gives some 120,000 clones, less than 85% of which show up once; about 8.9% is in the top ten. CDR3 length: 14 amino acids. With 6 bases clipped from V and 5 bases from J, the junction kept 6 bases outside the gene matches. Germline V gene data show CDR1 as ENHRY and CDR2 as SYGVKD. Sample: PBMCs. This chain uses TRBV10-3 with TRBJ2-7, with 11 positions matching TRBD2. This clonotype was obtained from a man younger than 45 in good health and CMV-seropositive. The CDR3 protein is CAISVSGRGDEQYF. For the CDR3, the DNA is TGTGCCATCAGCGTTAGCGGGAGGGGCGACGAGCAGTACTTC.